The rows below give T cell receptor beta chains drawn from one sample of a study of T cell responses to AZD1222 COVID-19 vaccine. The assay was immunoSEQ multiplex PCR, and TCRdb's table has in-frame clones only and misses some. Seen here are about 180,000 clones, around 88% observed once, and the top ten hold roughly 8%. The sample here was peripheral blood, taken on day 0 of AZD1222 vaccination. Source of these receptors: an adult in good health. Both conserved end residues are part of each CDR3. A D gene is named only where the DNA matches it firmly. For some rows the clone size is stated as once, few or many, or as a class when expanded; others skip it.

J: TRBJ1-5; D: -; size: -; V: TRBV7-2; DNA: TGTGCCAGCAGCTTGGCTTCCCCCGATCAGCCCCAGCATTTT; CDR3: CASSLASPDQPQHF
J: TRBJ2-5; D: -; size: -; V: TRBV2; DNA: TGTGCCAGCAATCGAGGGGGGGGCTCCCCAGAGACCCAGTACTTC; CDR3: CASNRGGGSPETQYF
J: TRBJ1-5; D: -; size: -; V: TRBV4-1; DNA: TGCGCCAGCAGCCAAGGCAGGGCGCTCAATCAGCCCCAGCATTTT; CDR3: CASSQGRALNQPQHF
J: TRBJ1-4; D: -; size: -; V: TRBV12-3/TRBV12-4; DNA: TGTGCCAGCAAAGGAGGTGGTGAAAAACTGTTTTTT; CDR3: CASKGGGEKLFF
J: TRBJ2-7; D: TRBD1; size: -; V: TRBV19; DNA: TGTGCCAGTAGTACCGGGACAGGGCCGTACGAGCAGTACTTC; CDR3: CASSTGTGPYEQYF
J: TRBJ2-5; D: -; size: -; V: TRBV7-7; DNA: TGTGCCAGCAGCTCGATGATCCAAGAGACCCAGTACTTC; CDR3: CASSSMIQETQYF
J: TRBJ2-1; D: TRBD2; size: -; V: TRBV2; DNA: TGTGCCAGCCACGGACTAGCGGGGGGGCCAGTCTTC; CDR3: CASHGLAGGPVF
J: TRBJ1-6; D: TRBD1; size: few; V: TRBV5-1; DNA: TGCGCCAGCAGCCCGACAGGGGGTACTAATTCACCCCTCCACTTT; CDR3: CASSPTGGTNSPLHF
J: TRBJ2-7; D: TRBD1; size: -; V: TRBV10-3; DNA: TGTGCCATCAGTGAAGGGACAGGGGGCGAGCAGTACTTC; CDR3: CAISEGTGGEQYF
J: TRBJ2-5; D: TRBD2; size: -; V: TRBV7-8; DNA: TGTGCCAGCAGCCCGCGACTAGCAGGAGAGACCCAGTACTTC; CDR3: CASSPRLAGETQYF
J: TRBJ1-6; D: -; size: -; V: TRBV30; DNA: TGTGCCTGGAGTGTCACAGGAAGGGCACACTCCTATAATTCACCCCTCCACTTT; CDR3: CAWSVTGRAHSYNSPLHF
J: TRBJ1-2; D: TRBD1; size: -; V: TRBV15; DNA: TGTGCCACCAGCAGAGATCAGGGGGCAAGAGGCTACACCTTC; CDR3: CATSRDQGARGYTF
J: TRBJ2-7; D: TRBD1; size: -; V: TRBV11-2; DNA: TGTGCCAGCAGCTTAAGGGGGACAGCGGTCCTCTACGAGCAGTACTTC; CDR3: CASSLRGTAVLYEQYF
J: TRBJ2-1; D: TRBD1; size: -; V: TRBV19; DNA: TGTGCCAGTACTACTCTAGGAGGGACAGGGGAGGGTGATGAGCAGTTCTTC; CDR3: CASTTLGGTGEGDEQFF
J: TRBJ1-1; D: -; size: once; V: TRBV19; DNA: TGTGCCAGTAGGCTTCAAGACACTGAAGCTTTCTTT; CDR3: CASRLQDTEAFF
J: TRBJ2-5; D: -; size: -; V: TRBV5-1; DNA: TGCGCCAGCAGCACCGAAGAGACCCAGTACTTC; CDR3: CASSTEETQYF
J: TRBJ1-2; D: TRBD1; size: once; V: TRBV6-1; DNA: TGTGCCAGCAGTGAAGAAGATGGACAGGGAAACTATGGCTACACCTTC; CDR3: CASSEEDGQGNYGYTF
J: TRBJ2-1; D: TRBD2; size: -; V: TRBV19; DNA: TGTGCCAGTAGTCTTCGGGGGGTTGTTAGTCAGTTCTTC; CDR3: CASSLRGVVSQFF
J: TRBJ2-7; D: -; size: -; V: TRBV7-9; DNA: TGTGCCAGCATCGGCAGCTACGAGCAGTACTTC; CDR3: CASIGSYEQYF
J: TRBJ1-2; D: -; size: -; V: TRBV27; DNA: TGTGCCAGCAGTTTCGCCTCAGGTGGGGCGTATGGCTACACCTTC; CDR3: CASSFASGGAYGYTF
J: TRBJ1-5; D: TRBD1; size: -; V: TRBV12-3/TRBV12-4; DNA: TGTGCCAGCAGTACCGACAGGGATCAGCCCCAGCATTTT; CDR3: CASSTDRDQPQHF
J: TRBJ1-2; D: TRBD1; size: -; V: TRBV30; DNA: TGTGCCTGGGCCGGGACAGGGTATGGCTACACCTTC; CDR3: CAWAGTGYGYTF
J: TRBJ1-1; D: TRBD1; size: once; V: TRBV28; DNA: TGTGCCAGCAGAAACTCCGGGACAGGGTATGAAGCTTTCTTT; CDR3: CASRNSGTGYEAFF
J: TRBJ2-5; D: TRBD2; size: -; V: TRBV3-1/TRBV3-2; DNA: TGTGCCAGCAGCCAAGACGTCCGGGAGGCCCAGTACTTC; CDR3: CASSQDVREAQYF
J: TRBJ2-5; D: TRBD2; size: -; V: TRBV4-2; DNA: TGTGCCAGCAGCCAAGGGACTAGCGGGGGAAGCCTCCAAGAGACCCAGTACTTC; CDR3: CASSQGTSGGSLQETQYF
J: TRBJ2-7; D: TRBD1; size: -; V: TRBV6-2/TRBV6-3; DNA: TGTGCCAGCAGTTTCTCGACAGGGTCCTACGAGCAGTACTTC; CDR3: CASSFSTGSYEQYF
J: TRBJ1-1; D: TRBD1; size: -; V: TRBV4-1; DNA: TGCGCCAGCAGTCCGACAGGGCGACTCTCTGAAGCTTTCTTT; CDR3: CASSPTGRLSEAFF
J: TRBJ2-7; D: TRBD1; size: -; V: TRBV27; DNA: TGTGCCAGCAGTCCTCGGACAGGCACCTACGAGCAGTACTTC; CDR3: CASSPRTGTYEQYF
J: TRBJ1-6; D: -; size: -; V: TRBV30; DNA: TGTGCCTGGAAGAGCGGGACGCCAGGGTCCAATTCACCCCTCCACTTT; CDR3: CAWKSGTPGSNSPLHF
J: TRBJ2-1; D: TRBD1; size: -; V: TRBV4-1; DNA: TGCGCCAGCAGCCCCCACGGTGGCAGGGGGATCGCGGATGAGCAGTTCTTC; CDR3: CASSPHGGRGIADEQFF
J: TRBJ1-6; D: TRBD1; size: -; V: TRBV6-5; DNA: TGTGCCAGCAGTTGGGACAGGGGAAATTCACCCCTCCACTTT; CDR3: CASSWDRGNSPLHF
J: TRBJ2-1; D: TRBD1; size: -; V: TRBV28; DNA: TGTGCCAGCAGTACCACCCCCCGGGACAGGATTAACAATGAGCAGTTCTTC; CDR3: CASSTTPRDRINNEQFF
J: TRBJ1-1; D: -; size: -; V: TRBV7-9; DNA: TGTGCCAGCAGCCCTTCGCACCGAATGAACACTGAAGCTTTCTTT; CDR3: CASSPSHRMNTEAFF
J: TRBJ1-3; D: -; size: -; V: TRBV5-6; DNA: TGTGCCAGCAGTTTAGGGGTTTCCGGAAACACCATATATTTT; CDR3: CASSLGVSGNTIYF
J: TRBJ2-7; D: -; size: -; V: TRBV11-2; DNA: TGTGCCAGCAGCTTAGGAGCGGATTCCTACGAGCAGTACTTC; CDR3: CASSLGADSYEQYF
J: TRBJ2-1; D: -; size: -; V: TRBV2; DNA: TGTGCCAGCGGGGAAGAAGGGCGGTTGAATGAGCAGTTCTTC; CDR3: CASGEEGRLNEQFF
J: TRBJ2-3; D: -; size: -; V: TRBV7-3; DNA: TGTGCCAGCAGCTTAGGTAATGGAAATACGCAGTATTTT; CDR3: CASSLGNGNTQYF
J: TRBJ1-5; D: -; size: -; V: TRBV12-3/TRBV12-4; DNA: TGTGCCAGCAGTTTCTCCCTTAATCAGCCCCAGCATTTT; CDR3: CASSFSLNQPQHF
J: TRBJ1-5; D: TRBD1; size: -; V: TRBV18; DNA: TGTGCCAGCTCAGCTGGACAGGCGAGCAATCAGCCCCAGCATTTT; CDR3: CASSAGQASNQPQHF